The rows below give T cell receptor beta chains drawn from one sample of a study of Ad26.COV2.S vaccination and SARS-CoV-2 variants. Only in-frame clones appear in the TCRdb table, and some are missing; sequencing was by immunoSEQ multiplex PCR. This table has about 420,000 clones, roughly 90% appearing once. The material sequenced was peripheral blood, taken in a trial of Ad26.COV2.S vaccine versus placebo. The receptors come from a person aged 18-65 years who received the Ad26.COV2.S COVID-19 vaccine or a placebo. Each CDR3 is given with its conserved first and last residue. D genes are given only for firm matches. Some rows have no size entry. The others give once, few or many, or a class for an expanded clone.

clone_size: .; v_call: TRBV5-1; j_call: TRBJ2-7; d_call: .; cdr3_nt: TGCGCCAGCAGCTTGGCGGCGGTAGCCTACGAGCAGTACTTC; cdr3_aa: CASSLAAVAYEQYF
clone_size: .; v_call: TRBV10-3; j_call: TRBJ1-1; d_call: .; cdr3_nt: TGTGCCACCCAGGATGGCGATCTGAACACTGAAGCTTTCTTT; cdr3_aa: CATQDGDLNTEAFF
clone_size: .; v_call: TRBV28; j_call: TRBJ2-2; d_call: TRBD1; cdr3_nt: TGTGCCAGCAGCCCAGACAGGGGGAACACCGGGGAGCTGTTTTTT; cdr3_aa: CASSPDRGNTGELFF
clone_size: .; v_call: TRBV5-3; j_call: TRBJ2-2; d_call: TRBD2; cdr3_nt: TGTGCCAGAAGCCCGGGGGAGGGGTCGAACACCGGGGAGCTGTTTTTT; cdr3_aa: CARSPGEGSNTGELFF
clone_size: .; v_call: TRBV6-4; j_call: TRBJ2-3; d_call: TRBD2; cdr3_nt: TGTGCCAGCAGTACTAGCGGGGGGGCCACAGATACGCAGTATTTT; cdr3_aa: CASSTSGGATDTQYF
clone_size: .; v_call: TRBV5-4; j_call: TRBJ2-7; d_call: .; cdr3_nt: TGTGCCAGCAGCTTGCCGGGCGCGTACGAGCAGTACTTC; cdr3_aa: CASSLPGAYEQYF
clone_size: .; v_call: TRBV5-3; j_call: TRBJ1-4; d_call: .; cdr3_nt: TGTGCCAGAAGCTTGGCGCCGTGGGACACCGAAGAAAAACTGTTTTTT; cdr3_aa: CARSLAPWDTEEKLFF
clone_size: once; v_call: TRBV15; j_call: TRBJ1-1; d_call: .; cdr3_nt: TGTGCCACCAGCGTTGACAAGAACACTGAAGCTTTCTTT; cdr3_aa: CATSVDKNTEAFF
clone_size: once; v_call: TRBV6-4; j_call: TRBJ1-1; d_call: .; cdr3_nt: TGTGCCAGCACCGAGGGGGGTAGTGAAGCTTTCTTT; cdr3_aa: CASTEGGSEAFF
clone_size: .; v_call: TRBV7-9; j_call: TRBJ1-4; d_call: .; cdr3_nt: TGTGCCAGCAGCTTAGGCGGCAGTAGAAATGAAAAACTGTTTTTT; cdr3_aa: CASSLGGSRNEKLFF
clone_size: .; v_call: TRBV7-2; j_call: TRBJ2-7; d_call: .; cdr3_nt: TGTGCCAGCAGCTCGAGTATGGACTACGAGCAGTACTTC; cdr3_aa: CASSSSMDYEQYF
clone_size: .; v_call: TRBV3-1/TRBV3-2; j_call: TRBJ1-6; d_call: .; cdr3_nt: TGTGCCAGCAGCCAGGCCGGGAGCTCCTATAATTCACCCCTCCACTTT; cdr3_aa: CASSQAGSSYNSPLHF
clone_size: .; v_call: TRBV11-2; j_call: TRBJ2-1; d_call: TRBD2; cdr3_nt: TGTGCCAGCAGCTTTGGCGGGGGGGCAAGTTACAATGAGCAGTTCTTC; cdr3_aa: CASSFGGGASYNEQFF
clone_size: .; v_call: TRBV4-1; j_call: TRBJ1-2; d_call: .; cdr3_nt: TGCCCCAGCAGCCGACCGGACATCCTTGATGGCTACACCTTC; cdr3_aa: CPSSRPDILDGYTF
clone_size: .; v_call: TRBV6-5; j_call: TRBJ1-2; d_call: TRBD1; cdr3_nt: TGTGCCAGCAGTTCCACAGGGGGCAACTATGGCTACACCTTC; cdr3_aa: CASSSTGGNYGYTF
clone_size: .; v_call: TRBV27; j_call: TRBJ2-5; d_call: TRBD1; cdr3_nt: TGTGCCAGCAGGACCGGGACAGGGGGCGGAGGGACCCAGTACTTC; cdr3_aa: CASRTGTGGGGTQYF
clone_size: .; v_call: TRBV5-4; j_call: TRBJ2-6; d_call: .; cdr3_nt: TGTGCCAGCAGCTTGGATGGGTGGGGGGCCAACGTCCTGACTTTC; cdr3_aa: CASSLDGWGANVLTF
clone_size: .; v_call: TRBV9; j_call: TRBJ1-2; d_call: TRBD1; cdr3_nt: TGTGCCAGCACCACAGGGGGCAGGGGTGACGGCTACACCTTC; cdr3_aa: CASTTGGRGDGYTF
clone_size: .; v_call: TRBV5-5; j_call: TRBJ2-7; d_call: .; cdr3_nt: TGTGCCAGCGGGAAGGGAGGCGAGCAGTACTTC; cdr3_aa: CASGKGGEQYF
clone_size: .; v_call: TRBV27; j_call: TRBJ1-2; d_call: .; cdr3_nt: TGTGCCAGCAGTTATTCCGCAGGGGTAGATGGCTACACCTTC; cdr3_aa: CASSYSAGVDGYTF
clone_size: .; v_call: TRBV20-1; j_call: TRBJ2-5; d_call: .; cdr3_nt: TGCAGTGCTACGATGGAGACCCAGTACTTC; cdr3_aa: CSATMETQYF
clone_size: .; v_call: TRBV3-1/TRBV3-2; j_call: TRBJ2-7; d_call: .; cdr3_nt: TGTGCCAGCAGCCAGTGGGGGACGCGGGGCCTCGAGCAGTACTTC; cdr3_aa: CASSQWGTRGLEQYF
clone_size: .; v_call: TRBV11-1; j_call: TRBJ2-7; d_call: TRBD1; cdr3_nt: TGTGCCAGCAGCTTAGTTGGTGGGACAGGGAACAAGCAGTACTTC; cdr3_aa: CASSLVGGTGNKQYF
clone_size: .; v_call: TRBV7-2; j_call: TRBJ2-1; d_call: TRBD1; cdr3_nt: TGTGCCAGCAGCTTAGCCGGGACAGGGGGAATGAATGAGCAGTTCTTC; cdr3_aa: CASSLAGTGGMNEQFF
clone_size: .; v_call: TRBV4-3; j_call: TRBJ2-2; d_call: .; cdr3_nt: TGCGCCAGCAGCCAAAATCCTGGGGAGCTGTTTTTT; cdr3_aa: CASSQNPGELFF
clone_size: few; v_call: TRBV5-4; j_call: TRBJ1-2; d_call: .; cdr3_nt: TGTGCCAGCAGCCCCAGACCACTTTATGGCTACACCTTC; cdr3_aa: CASSPRPLYGYTF
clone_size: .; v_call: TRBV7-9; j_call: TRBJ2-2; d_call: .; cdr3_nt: TGTGCCAGCAGCGGCGACGGCACCGGGGAGCTGTTTTTT; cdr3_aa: CASSGDGTGELFF
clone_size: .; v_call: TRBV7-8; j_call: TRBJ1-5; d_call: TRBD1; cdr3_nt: TGTGCCAGCAGCTCACAGGGGGCGGGCCAGCCCCAGCATTTT; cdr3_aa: CASSSQGAGQPQHF
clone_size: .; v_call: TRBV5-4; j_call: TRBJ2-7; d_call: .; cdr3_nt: TGTGCCAGCAGCCCCGGGCTGGGGTCATACGAGCAGTACTTC; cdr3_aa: CASSPGLGSYEQYF
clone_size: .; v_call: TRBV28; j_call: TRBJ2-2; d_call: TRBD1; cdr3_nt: TGTGCCAGCAGTTTACACGGGACAGGAAACACCGGGGAGCTGTTTTTT; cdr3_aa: CASSLHGTGNTGELFF
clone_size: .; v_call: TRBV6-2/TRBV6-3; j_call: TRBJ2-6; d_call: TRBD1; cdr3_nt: TGTGCCAGCAGCACCGGGACAGGGGCTTTCTCTGGGGCCAACGTCCTGACTTTC; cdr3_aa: CASSTGTGAFSGANVLTF
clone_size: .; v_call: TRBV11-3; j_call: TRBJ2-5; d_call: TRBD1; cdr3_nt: TGTGCCAGCAGCTTAGGAGGACAGGGACAAAGGATGGAGACCCAGTACTTC; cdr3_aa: CASSLGGQGQRMETQYF
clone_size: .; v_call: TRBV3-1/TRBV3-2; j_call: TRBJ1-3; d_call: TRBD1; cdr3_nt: TGTGCCAGCAGCTGGGACAGGGGGTCCTCTGGAAACACCATATATTTT; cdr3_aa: CASSWDRGSSGNTIYF
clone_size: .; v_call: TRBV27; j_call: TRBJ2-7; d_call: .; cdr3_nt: TGTGCCAGCAGCGTCCGGAGAGACAGCCGCCGCTACGAGCAGTACTTC; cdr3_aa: CASSVRRDSRRYEQYF
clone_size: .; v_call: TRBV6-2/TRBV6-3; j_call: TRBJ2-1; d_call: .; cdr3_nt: TGTGCCAGCAGCCTCAACAGGGGAGGACACAATGAGCAGTTCTTC; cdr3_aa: CASSLNRGGHNEQFF
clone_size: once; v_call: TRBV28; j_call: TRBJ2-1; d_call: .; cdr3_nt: TGTGCCAGCAGTTTTCCAGGAGAAGGGCAGTTCTTC; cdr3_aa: CASSFPGEGQFF
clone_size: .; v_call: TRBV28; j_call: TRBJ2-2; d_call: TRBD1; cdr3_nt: TGTGCCAGCAGTCCTACAGGGGGCGCGTCCACCGGGGAGCTGTTTTTT; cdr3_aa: CASSPTGGASTGELFF
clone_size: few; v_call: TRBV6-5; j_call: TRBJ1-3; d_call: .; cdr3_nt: TGTGCCAGCAGTTACGCCCCCCGGGTACCGGGAAACACCATATATTTT; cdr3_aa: CASSYAPRVPGNTIYF
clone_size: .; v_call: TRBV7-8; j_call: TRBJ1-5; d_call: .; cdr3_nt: TGTGCCAGCAGCTTTAAAGTACAGGAGTATAGCAATCAGCCCCAGCATTTT; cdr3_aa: CASSFKVQEYSNQPQHF
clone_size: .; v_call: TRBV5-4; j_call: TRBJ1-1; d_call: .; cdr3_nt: TGTGCCAGCAGCTTGGCCCGGGGGAGAACTGAAGCTTTCTTT; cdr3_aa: CASSLARGRTEAFF
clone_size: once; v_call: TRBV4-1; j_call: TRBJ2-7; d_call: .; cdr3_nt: TGCGCCAGCAGCCGCATCCCCGGGAGTACCTACGAGCAGTACTTC; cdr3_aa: CASSRIPGSTYEQYF
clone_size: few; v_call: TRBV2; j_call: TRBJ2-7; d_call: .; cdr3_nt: TGTGCCAGCAGCCCTAACAGGGTCCACGAGCAGTACTTC; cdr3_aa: CASSPNRVHEQYF
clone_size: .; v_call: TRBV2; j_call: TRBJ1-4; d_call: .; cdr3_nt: TGTGCCAGCAGTGACAGTCGGTCTAATGAAAAACTGTTTTTT; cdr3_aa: CASSDSRSNEKLFF
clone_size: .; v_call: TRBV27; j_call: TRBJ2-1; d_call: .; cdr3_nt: TGTGCCAGCAAAACTTACAATGAGCAGTTCTTC; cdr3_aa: CASKTYNEQFF
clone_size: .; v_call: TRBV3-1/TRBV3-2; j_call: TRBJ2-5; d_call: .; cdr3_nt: TGTGCCAGCACAATTAGGGCCCTCCGGGAGACCCAGTACTTC; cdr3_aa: CASTIRALRETQYF